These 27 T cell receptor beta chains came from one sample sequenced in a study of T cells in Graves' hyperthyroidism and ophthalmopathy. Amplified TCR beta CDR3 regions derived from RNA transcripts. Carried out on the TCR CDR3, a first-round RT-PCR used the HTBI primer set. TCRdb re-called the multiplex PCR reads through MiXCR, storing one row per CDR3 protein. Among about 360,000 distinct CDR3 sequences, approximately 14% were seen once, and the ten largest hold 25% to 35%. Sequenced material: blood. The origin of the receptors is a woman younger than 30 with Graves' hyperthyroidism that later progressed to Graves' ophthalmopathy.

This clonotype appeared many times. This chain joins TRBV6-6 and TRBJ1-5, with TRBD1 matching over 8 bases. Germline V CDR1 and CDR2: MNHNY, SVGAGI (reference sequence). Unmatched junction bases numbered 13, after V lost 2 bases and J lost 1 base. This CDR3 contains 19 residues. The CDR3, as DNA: TGTGCCAGCAGTTACAGAACCGGGACAGGAACCCGAAGCAATCAGCCCCAGCATTTT. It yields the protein CASSYRTGTGTRSNQPQHF.

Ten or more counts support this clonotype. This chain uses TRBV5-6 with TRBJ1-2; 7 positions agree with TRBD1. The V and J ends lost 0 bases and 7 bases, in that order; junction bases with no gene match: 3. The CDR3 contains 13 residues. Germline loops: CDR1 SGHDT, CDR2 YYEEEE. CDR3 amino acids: CASSLGTGTGYTF. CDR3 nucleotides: TGTGCCAGCAGCTTGGGGACAGGTACTGGCTACACCTTC.

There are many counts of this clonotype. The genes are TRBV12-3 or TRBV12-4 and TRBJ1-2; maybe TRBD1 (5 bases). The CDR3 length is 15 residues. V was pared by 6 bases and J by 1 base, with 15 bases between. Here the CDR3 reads CASRPNMGVNYGYTF. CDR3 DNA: TGTGCCAGCAGACCCAATATGGGGGTTAACTATGGCTACACCTTC.

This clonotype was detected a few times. The CDR3 DNA reads TGTGCCAGCAGCTTAGCTGGGGCCCATAATTCACCCCTCCACTTT. As protein: CASSLAGAHNSPLHF. V usage is TRBV13 and J usage is TRBJ1-6, with D maybe TRBD1 (5 bases). Germline loops: CDR1 PRHDT, CDR2 FYEKMQ (reference sequence). With 1 base removed from V and 5 bases from J, the gap between germline ends came to 9 bases. The CDR3 extends over 15 amino acids.

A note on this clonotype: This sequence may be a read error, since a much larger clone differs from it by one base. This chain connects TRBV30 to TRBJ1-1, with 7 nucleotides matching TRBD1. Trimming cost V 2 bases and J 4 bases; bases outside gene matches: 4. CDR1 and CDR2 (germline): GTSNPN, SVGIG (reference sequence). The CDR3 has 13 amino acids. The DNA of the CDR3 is TGTGCCTGGAGTCGGGGACAGACCACTGAAGCTTTCTTT. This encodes CAWSRGQTTEAFF.

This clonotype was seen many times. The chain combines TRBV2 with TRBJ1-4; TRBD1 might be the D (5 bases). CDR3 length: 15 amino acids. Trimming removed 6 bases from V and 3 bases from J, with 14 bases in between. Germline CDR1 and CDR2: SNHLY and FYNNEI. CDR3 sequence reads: CASSPDRASNEKLFF. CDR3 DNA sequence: TGTGCCAGCAGCCCAGACAGAGCCTCTAATGAAAAACTGTTTTTT.

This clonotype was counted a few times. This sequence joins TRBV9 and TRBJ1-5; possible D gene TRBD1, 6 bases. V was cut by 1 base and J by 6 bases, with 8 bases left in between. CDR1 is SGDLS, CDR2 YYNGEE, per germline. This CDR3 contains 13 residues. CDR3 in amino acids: CASSVQGSQPQHF. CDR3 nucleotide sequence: TGTGCCAGCAGCGTACAGGGGAGTCAGCCCCAGCATTTT.

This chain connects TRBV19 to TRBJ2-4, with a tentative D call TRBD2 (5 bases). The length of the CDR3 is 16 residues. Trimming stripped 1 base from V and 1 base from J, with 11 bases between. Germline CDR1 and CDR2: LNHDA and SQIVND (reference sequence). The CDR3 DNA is TGTGCCAGTAGTATAGGCGGGCGCTTGGCCAAAAACATTCAGTACTTC. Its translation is CASSIGGRLAKNIQYF. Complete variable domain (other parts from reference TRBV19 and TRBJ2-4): DGGITQSPKYLFRKEGQNVTLSCEQNLNHDAMYWYRQDPGQGLRLIYYSQIVNDFQKGDIAEGYSVSREKKESFPLTVTSAQKNPTAFYLCASSIGGRLAKNIQYFGAGTRLSVL.

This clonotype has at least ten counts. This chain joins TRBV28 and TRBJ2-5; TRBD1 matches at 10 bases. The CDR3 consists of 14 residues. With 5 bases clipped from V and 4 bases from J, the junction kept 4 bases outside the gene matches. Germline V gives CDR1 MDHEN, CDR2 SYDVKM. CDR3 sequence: CASSERQGAETQYF. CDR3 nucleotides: TGTGCCAGCAGTGAGCGACAGGGGGCAGAGACCCAGTACTTC. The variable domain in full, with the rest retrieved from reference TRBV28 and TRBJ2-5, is DVKVTQSSRYLVKRTGEKVFLECVQDMDHENMFWYRQDPGLGLRLIYFSYDVKMKEKGDIPEGYSVSREKKERFSLILESASTNQTSMYLCASSERQGAETQYFGPGTRLLVL.

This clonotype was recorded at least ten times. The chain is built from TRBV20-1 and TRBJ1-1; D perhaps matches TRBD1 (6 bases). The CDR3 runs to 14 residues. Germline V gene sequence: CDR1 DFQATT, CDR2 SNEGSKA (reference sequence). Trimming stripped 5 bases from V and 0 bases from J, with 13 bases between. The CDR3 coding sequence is TGCAGTGCTTCACAGGGTTTAATGAACACTGAAGCTTTCTTT. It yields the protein CSASQGLMNTEAFF.

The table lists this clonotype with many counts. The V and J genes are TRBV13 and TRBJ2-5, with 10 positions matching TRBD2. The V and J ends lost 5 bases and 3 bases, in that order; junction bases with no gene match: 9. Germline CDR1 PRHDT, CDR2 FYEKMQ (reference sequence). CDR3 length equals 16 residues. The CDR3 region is CASSLRTSGGKETQYF. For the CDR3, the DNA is TGTGCCAGCAGCCTCCGGACTAGCGGAGGTAAAGAGACCCAGTACTTC.

This chain's CDR3 is CASTRGNTDTQYF. DNA for the CDR3: TGTGCCAGCACCCGCGGGAACACAGATACGCAGTATTTT. This rearrangement joins TRBV28 to TRBJ2-3, with TRBD2 as a possible D gene (6 bases). The ends were cut back, 7 bases at V and 2 bases at J, with 10 bases in the middle. The CDR3 runs to 13 residues. Germline CDR1 and CDR2: MDHEN and SYDVKM. Full variable domain (outside the CDR3, taken from reference TRBV28 and TRBJ2-3): DVKVTQSSRYLVKRTGEKVFLECVQDMDHENMFWYRQDPGLGLRLIYFSYDVKMKEKGDIPEGYSVSREKKERFSLILESASTNQTSMYLCASTRGNTDTQYFGPGTRLTVL.

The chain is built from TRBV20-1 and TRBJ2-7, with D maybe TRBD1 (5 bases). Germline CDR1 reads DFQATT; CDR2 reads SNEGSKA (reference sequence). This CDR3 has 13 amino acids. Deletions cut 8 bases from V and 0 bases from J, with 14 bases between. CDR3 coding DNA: TGCAGTTCGACAGTCCCCCTCTCCTACGAGCAGTACTTC. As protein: CSSTVPLSYEQYF.

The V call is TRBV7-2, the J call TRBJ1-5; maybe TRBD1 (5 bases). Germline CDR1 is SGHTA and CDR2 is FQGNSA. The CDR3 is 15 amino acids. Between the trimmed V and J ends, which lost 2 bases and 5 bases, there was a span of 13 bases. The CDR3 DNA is TGTGCCAGCAGCTTAAACAGCGGGGCCCATCAGCCCCAGCATTTT. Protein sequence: CASSLNSGAHQPQHF.

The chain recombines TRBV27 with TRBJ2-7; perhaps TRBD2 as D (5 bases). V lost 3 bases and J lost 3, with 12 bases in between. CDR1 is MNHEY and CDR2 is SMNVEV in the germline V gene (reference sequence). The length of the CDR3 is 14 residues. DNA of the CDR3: TGTGCCAGCAGTTTCGGCGGGCCCTTCTACGAGCAGTACTTC. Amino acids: CASSFGGPFYEQYF.

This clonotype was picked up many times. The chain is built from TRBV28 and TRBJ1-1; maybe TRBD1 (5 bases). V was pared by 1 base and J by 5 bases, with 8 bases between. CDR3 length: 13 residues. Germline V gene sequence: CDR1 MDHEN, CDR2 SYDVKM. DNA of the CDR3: TGTGCCAGCAGTTTATTCCGACAGACTGAAGCTTTCTTT. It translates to CASSLFRQTEAFF.

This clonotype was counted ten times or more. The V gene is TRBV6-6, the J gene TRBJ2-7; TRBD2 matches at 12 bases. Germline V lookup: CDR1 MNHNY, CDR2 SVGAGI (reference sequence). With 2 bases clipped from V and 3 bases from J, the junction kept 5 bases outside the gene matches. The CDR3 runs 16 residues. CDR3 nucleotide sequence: TGTGCCAGCAGTTACGGACTAGCGGGACCAAACTACGAGCAGTACTTC. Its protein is CASSYGLAGPNYEQYF.

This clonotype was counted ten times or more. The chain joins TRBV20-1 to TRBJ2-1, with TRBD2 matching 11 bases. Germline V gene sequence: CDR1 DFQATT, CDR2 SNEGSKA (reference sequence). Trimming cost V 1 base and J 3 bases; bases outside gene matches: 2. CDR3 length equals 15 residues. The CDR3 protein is CSARGGLAVYNEQFF. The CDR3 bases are TGCAGTGCTAGAGGGGGACTAGCGGTCTACAATGAGCAGTTCTTC.

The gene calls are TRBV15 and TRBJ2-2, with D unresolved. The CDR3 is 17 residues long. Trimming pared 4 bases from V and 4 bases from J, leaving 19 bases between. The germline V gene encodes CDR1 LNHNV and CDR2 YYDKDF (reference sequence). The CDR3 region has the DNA TGTGCCACCAGCATAACCTGGGAAGGCGTAACCACCGGGGAGCTGTTTTTT. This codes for CATSITWEGVTTGELFF.

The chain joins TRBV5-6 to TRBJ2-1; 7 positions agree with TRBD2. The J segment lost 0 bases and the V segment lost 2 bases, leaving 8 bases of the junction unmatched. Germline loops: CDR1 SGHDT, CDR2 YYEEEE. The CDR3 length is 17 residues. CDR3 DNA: TGTGCCAGCAGCTTAGGTAGCGGGCCACTCTCCTACAATGAGCAGTTCTTC. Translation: CASSLGSGPLSYNEQFF.

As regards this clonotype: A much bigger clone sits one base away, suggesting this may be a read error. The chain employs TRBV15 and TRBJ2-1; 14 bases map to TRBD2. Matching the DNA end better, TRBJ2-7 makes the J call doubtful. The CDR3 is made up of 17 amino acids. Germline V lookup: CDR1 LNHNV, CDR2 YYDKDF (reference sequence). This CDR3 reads CATSREPGLAGANEQYF. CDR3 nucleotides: TGTGCCACCAGCAGAGAGCCGGGACTAGCGGGAGCCAATGAGCAGTACTTC.

This CDR3 is CASHLDRNTGELFF. In nucleotides, the CDR3 is TGTGCCAGCCACCTAGACAGGAACACCGGGGAGCTGTTTTTT. This sequence joins TRBV7-6 and TRBJ2-2, with D perhaps TRBD1 (5 bases). The CDR3 loop spans 14 amino acids. The germline CDR1 and CDR2 sequences are SGHVS and FNYEAQ. Trimming shortened V by 8 bases and J by 1 base, and 11 bases separated the two germline ends.

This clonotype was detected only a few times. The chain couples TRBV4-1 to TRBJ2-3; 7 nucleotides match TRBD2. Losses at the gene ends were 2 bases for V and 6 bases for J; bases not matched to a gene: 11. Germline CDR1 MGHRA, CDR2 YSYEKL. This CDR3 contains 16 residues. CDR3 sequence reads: CASSQTRLADPDTQYF. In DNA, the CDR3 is TGCGCCAGCAGCCAAACAAGGCTAGCGGACCCTGATACGCAGTATTTT.

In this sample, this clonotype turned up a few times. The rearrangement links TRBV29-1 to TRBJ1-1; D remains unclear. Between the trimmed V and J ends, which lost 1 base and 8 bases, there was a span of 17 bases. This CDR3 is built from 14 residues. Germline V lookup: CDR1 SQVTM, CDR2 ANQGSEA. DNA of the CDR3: TGCAGCGTTGAAGTCGGGATCGGGGAAGTGGAAGCTTTCTTT. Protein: CSVEVGIGEVEAFF.

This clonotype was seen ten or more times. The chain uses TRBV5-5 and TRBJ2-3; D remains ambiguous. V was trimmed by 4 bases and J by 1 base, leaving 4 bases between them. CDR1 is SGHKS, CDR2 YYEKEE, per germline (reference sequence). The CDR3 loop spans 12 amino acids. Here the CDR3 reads CASSIGTDTQYF. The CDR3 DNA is TGTGCCAGCAGCATCGGCACAGATACGCAGTATTTT.

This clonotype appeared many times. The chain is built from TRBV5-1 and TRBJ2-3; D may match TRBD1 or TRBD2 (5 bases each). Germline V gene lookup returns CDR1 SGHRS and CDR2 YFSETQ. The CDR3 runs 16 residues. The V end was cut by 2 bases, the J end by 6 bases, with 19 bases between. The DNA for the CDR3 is TGCGCCAGCAGCTTAACTATGGGGGTTTGGGAGGATACGCAGTATTTT. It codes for CASSLTMGVWEDTQYF.

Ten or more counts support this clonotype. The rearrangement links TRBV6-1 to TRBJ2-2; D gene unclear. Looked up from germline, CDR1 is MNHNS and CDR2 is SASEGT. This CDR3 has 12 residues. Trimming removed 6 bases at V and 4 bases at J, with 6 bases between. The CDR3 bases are TGTGCCAGCAGCCGGCCCACCGGGGAGCTGTTTTTT. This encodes CASSRPTGELFF.